The T cell receptor beta chain under discussion was sequenced for a study of cytomegalovirus exposure and HLA in healthy donors. Trimming stripped 6 bases from V and 3 bases from J, with 15 bases between. The germline CDR1 and CDR2 sequences are LNHDA and SQIVND (reference sequence). This CDR3 has 14 amino acids. Details on this clone: Its antigen is unidentified.

The study's findings and limits: The listing of roughly 160 TCR beta chains classed them as cytomegalovirus-associated.

The PCR used 60 Vbeta and 13 Jbeta primers. TCRdb's table, derived via immunoSEQ multiplex PCR, lists solely in-frame clones and lacks some. The sample holds roughly 150,000 clones, 66% seen once. The V gene is TRBV19, the J gene TRBJ2-7; D may be TRBD1 (6 bases). The sequencing sample was made of PBMCs. The TCR comes from a human donor in good health. CDR3 bases: TGTGCCAGTAGAGACCCCCTCAGGGGCTACGAGCAGTACTTC. Protein: CASRDPLRGYEQYF.